The TCR beta chain under discussion was sequenced for a study of cytomegalovirus exposure and HLA in healthy donors. Trimming removed 1 base from V and 12 bases from J, with 6 bases in between. This CDR3 comprises 10 residues. Germline V gene sequence: CDR1 LGHNA, CDR2 YNFKEQ. 13 Jbeta primers and 60 Vbeta primers were used for the PCR. This table comes from immunoSEQ multiplex PCR, and its TCRdb copy is limited to in-frame clones, with some not included. This table holds more than 100,000 clones, about 73% found once. The sequence was obtained from a woman between 50 and 59 years old in good health and CMV-seropositive. The material sequenced was PBMCs. The V call is TRBV4-2, the J call TRBJ1-1; D unresolved. The CDR3 DNA reads as TGTGCCAGCAGCCAAGTGCGGACTTTCTTT. Translation: CASSQVRTFF.